The T cell receptor beta chain under discussion was sequenced for a study of OX40 agonist ivuxolimab in advanced cancers. Across the whole study: Each dose-escalation patient presented with hepatocellular carcinoma, melanoma, renal cell or head and neck cancer.

Method: immunoSEQ multiplex PCR; TCRdb's copy keeps in-frame clones and lacks some. The sample consists of about 45,000 clones, around 89% of them appearing once. The receptor comes from an adult with an advanced solid tumor such as melanoma, head and neck, liver or kidney cancer. Here the sequenced sample was CD4+ or CD8+ T cells sorted from blood, taken in a trial of the OX40 agonist ivuxolimab.

The DNA of the CDR3 is TGTGCCATCGCAGATACCTACGAGCAGTACTTC. It is translated as CAIADTYEQYF. This sequence joins TRBV6-6 and TRBJ2-7; D is ambiguous. Trimming left V 10 bases short and J 2 bases short, with 9 bases between. The germline CDR1 and CDR2 sequences are MNHNY and SVGAGI (reference sequence). The CDR3 spans 11 residues.